Listed below are T cell receptor beta chains from one sample, sequenced in a study of blood T cell repertoires in COVID-19. Produced via immunoSEQ multiplex PCR; TCRdb's table is partial and in-frame only. This table holds roughly 170,000 clones, more than 80% found once. The sequenced material came from peripheral blood. The receptors shown here come from a human donor in a cohort sampled during active COVID-19. Each CDR3 is given with its conserved first and last residue. The D gene is left open where the match is weak.

J gene: TRBJ1-5
V gene: TRBV10-1
D gene: -
CDR3 protein: CASSEAGVNQPQHF

J gene: TRBJ2-1
V gene: TRBV29-1
D gene: TRBD1
CDR3 protein: CSVERSGTGVDEQFF

J gene: TRBJ2-3
V gene: TRBV18
D gene: TRBD2
CDR3 protein: CASSPEASGGPDTQYF

J gene: TRBJ2-7
V gene: TRBV7-9
D gene: TRBD2
CDR3 protein: CASSLGLAVHEQYF

J gene: TRBJ1-1
V gene: TRBV6-6
D gene: TRBD1
CDR3 protein: CASSYSSGGNTEAFF

J gene: TRBJ2-1
V gene: TRBV6-2/TRBV6-3
D gene: TRBD2
CDR3 protein: CASSYLLAGVNEQFF

J gene: TRBJ1-1
V gene: TRBV30
D gene: -
CDR3 protein: CAWSLRGTEAFF

J gene: TRBJ1-2
V gene: TRBV6-6
D gene: -
CDR3 protein: CASTRVPVSSLRGTAYGYTF

J gene: TRBJ2-1
V gene: TRBV29-1
D gene: -
CDR3 protein: CSVGRTGDPSYNEQFF

J gene: TRBJ2-5
V gene: TRBV9
D gene: TRBD1
CDR3 protein: CASSGGGRIETQYF

J gene: TRBJ1-2
V gene: TRBV6-5
D gene: -
CDR3 protein: CASTLARTYGYTF

J gene: TRBJ1-5
V gene: TRBV4-1
D gene: TRBD1
CDR3 protein: CASSRRGDREYSNQPQHF

J gene: TRBJ1-6
V gene: TRBV7-6
D gene: TRBD1
CDR3 protein: CASSLTGVGSPLHF

J gene: TRBJ2-5
V gene: TRBV7-9
D gene: TRBD1
CDR3 protein: CASSSDNRGQETQYF

J gene: TRBJ1-5
V gene: TRBV15
D gene: TRBD1
CDR3 protein: CATSRDRITGQRNQPQHF

J gene: TRBJ2-7
V gene: TRBV7-8
D gene: -
CDR3 protein: CASSPQGPLHEQYF

J gene: TRBJ2-2
V gene: TRBV5-4
D gene: -
CDR3 protein: CASSPLASTGELFF

J gene: TRBJ1-2
V gene: TRBV19
D gene: TRBD1
CDR3 protein: CASSIQAGGGYTF

J gene: TRBJ1-5
V gene: TRBV20-1
D gene: -
CDR3 protein: CSASIGRNQPQHF

J gene: TRBJ1-1
V gene: TRBV27
D gene: -
CDR3 protein: CASSFSSPQAAFF

J gene: TRBJ2-2
V gene: TRBV4-1
D gene: -
CDR3 protein: CASSQYRNTGELFF

J gene: TRBJ2-1
V gene: TRBV5-1
D gene: -
CDR3 protein: CASSPSLISSYNEQFF

J gene: TRBJ1-1
V gene: TRBV13
D gene: -
CDR3 protein: CASSLRGMATEAFF

J gene: TRBJ2-5
V gene: TRBV5-4
D gene: TRBD1
CDR3 protein: CASSPPTTGVIETQYF

J gene: TRBJ1-5
V gene: TRBV2
D gene: TRBD1
CDR3 protein: CASSIDRALRQPQHF

J gene: TRBJ1-4
V gene: TRBV10-2
D gene: TRBD1
CDR3 protein: CASSEGTGGSARGEKLFF

J gene: TRBJ1-3
V gene: TRBV15
D gene: TRBD1
CDR3 protein: CATSRGDRGSGNTIYF

J gene: TRBJ1-2
V gene: TRBV3-1/TRBV3-2
D gene: -
CDR3 protein: CASSPYTGNYGYTF

J gene: TRBJ2-5
V gene: TRBV7-6
D gene: -
CDR3 protein: CASSLAGGRGETQYF

J gene: TRBJ2-7
V gene: TRBV5-1
D gene: TRBD2
CDR3 protein: CASSSWTSALFSYEQYF

J gene: TRBJ1-4
V gene: TRBV6-5
D gene: TRBD1
CDR3 protein: CATGQANEKLFF

J gene: TRBJ2-1
V gene: TRBV4-1
D gene: TRBD2
CDR3 protein: CASSQVLAGGYNEQFF

J gene: TRBJ2-7
V gene: TRBV4-1
D gene: TRBD1
CDR3 protein: CASSLGQGAYEQYF

J gene: TRBJ1-1
V gene: TRBV5-8
D gene: -
CDR3 protein: CASSLYRASEAFF

J gene: TRBJ2-7
V gene: TRBV10-3
D gene: TRBD2
CDR3 protein: CAISEGLAAYEQYF

J gene: TRBJ1-5
V gene: TRBV6-6
D gene: TRBD1
CDR3 protein: CASSYSNRDREHF

J gene: TRBJ1-6
V gene: TRBV9
D gene: -
CDR3 protein: CASSGQAHSNSPLHF

J gene: TRBJ1-2
V gene: TRBV3-1/TRBV3-2
D gene: TRBD1
CDR3 protein: CASSQLGQKSSNGYTF

J gene: TRBJ1-4
V gene: TRBV7-8
D gene: TRBD1
CDR3 protein: CASSPWTGGNEKLFF

J gene: TRBJ1-5
V gene: TRBV19
D gene: -
CDR3 protein: CASMGGPNQPQHF

J gene: TRBJ2-5
V gene: TRBV5-1
D gene: -
CDR3 protein: CASSFRRETGETQYF

J gene: TRBJ1-2
V gene: TRBV5-5
D gene: -
CDR3 protein: CASSSSPAIAGYTF

J gene: TRBJ2-2
V gene: TRBV29-1
D gene: TRBD1
CDR3 protein: CSVGQDTGELFF

J gene: TRBJ1-3
V gene: TRBV7-8
D gene: -
CDR3 protein: CASSAHTNSGNTIYF

J gene: TRBJ2-1
V gene: TRBV24-1
D gene: -
CDR3 protein: CATSDSPGGEQFF

J gene: TRBJ2-3
V gene: TRBV12-3/TRBV12-4
D gene: TRBD2
CDR3 protein: CASSPSGGQQYF

J gene: TRBJ2-7
V gene: TRBV15
D gene: -
CDR3 protein: CATSRLEGTGSSYEQYF

J gene: TRBJ1-2
V gene: TRBV19
D gene: -
CDR3 protein: CASSYDRGYGYTF

J gene: TRBJ2-7
V gene: TRBV7-9
D gene: TRBD2
CDR3 protein: CASSRGGIYEQYF

J gene: TRBJ2-5
V gene: TRBV9
D gene: TRBD2
CDR3 protein: CASSVGGGTSAQETQYF

J gene: TRBJ2-2
V gene: TRBV6-6
D gene: TRBD2
CDR3 protein: CASSRLAGLNTGELFF

J gene: TRBJ2-1
V gene: TRBV5-1
D gene: TRBD1
CDR3 protein: CASSPRDRGRELFF

J gene: TRBJ1-1
V gene: TRBV7-2
D gene: -
CDR3 protein: CASSLPGGYEAFF

J gene: TRBJ1-2
V gene: TRBV27
D gene: -
CDR3 protein: CASSLFGRDLGYTF

J gene: TRBJ2-7
V gene: TRBV24-1
D gene: TRBD1
CDR3 protein: CATSGQGVPYEQYF

J gene: TRBJ2-7
V gene: TRBV13
D gene: -
CDR3 protein: CASSPPRESYEQYF

J gene: TRBJ1-2
V gene: TRBV7-2
D gene: TRBD1
CDR3 protein: CASRNNRGRVYGYTF

J gene: TRBJ2-7
V gene: TRBV9
D gene: TRBD1
CDR3 protein: CASSPGQGLSYEQYF

J gene: TRBJ1-6
V gene: TRBV27
D gene: -
CDR3 protein: CASSLSPPPGNSPLHF

J gene: TRBJ2-7
V gene: TRBV18
D gene: TRBD2
CDR3 protein: CASSPSGTRGYEQYF